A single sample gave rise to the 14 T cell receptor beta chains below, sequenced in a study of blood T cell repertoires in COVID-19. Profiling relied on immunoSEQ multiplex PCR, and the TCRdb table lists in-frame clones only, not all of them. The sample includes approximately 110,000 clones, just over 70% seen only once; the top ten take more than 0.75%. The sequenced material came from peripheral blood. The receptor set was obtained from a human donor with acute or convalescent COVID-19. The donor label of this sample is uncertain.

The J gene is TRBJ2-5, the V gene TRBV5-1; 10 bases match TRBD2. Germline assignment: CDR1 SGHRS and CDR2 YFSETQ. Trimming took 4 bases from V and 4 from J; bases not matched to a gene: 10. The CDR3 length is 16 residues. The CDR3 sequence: CASSPSTLAGVETQYF. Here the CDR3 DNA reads TGCGCCAGCAGCCCCTCGACTCTAGCGGGGGTAGAGACCCAGTACTTC.

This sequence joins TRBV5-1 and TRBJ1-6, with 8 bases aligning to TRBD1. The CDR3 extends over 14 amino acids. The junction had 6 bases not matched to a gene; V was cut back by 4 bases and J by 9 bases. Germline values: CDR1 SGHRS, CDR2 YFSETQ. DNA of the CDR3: TGCGCCAGCAGCCAAGACAGGGGAAGTTCACCCCTCCACTTT. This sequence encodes CASSQDRGSSPLHF.

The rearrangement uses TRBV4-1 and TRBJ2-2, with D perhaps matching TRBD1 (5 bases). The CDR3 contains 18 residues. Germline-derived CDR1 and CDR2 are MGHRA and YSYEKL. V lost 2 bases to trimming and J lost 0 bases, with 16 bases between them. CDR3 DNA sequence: TGCGCCAGCAGCCAACCCCCTGGTGGGGCCGCGAACACCGGGGAGCTGTTTTTT. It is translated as CASSQPPGGAANTGELFF.

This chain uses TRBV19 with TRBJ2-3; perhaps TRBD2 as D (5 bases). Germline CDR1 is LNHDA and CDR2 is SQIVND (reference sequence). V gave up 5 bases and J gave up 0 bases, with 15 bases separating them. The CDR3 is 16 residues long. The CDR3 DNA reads TGTGCCAGTAGTTACCTAGCTCGCCCTAGCACAGATACGCAGTATTTT. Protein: CASSYLARPSTDTQYF.

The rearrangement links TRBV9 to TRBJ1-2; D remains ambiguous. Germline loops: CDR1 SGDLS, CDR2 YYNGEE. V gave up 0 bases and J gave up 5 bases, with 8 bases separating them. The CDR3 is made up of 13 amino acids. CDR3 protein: CASSVVAGYGYTF. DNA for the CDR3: TGTGCCAGCAGCGTAGTGGCAGGTTATGGCTACACCTTC.

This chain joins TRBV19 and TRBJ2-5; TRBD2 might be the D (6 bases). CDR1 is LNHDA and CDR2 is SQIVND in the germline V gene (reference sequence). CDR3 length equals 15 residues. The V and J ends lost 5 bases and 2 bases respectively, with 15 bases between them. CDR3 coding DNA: TGTGCCAGTAGTGCGAGAAGACTAGATCAAGAGACCCAGTACTTC. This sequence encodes CASSARRLDQETQYF.

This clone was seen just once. CDR3: CASSFGSFYNEQFF. Written as DNA, the CDR3 is TGCGCCAGCAGCTTTGGGAGCTTCTACAATGAGCAGTTCTTC. This chain uses TRBV5-1 with TRBJ2-1; TRBD2 is a possible D gene (5 bases). Deletions cut 2 bases from V and 3 bases from J, with 9 bases between. Germline lookup yields CDR1 SGHRS and CDR2 YFSETQ. The CDR3 contains 14 residues.

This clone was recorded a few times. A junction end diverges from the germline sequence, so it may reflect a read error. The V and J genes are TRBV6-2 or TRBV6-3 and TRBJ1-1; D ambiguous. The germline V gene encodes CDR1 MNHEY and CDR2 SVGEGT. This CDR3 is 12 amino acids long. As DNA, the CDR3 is TGTGCCAGCAGTTACTCGAACAGTGAAGCTTTCTTT. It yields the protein CASSYSNSEAFF.

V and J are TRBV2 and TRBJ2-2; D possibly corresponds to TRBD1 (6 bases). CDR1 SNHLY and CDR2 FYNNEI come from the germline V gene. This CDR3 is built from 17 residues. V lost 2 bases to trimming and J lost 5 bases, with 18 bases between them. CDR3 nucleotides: TGTGCCAGCAGTGAACCATCGGCAGGGGCAAGGACCGGGGAGCTGTTTTTT. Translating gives CASSEPSAGARTGELFF.

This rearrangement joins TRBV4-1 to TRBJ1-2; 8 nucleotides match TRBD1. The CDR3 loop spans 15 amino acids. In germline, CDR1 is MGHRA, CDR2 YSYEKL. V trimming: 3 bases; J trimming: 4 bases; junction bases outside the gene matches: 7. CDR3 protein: CASSQGAGTGYGYTF. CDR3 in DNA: TGCGCCAGCAGCCAGGGCGCCGGGACAGGCTATGGCTACACCTTC.

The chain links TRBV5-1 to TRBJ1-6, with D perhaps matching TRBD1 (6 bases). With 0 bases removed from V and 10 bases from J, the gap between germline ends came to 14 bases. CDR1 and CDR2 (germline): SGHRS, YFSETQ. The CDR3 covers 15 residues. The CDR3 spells CASSLGTGSISPLHF. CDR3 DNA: TGCGCCAGCAGCTTGGGTACAGGGTCAATATCACCCCTCCACTTT. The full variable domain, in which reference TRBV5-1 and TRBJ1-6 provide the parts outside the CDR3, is KAGVTQTPRYLIKTRGQQVTLSCSPISGHRSVSWYQQTPGQGLQFLFEYFSETQRNKGNFPGRFSGRQFSNSRSEMNVSTLELGDSALYLCASSLGTGSISPLHFGNGTRLTVT.

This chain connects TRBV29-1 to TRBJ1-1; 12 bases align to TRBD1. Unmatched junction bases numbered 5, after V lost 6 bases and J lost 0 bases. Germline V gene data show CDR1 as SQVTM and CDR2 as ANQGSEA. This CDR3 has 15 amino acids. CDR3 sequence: CSVDGTGGVNTEAFF. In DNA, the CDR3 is TGCAGCGTGGATGGGACAGGGGGCGTGAACACTGAAGCTTTCTTT.

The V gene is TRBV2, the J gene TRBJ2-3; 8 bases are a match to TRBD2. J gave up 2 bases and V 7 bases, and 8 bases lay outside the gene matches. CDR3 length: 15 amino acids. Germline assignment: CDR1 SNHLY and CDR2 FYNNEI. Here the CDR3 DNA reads TGTGCCAGCAAAAAAAGCGGGGGCCCCACAGATACGCAGTATTTT. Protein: CASKKSGGPTDTQYF.

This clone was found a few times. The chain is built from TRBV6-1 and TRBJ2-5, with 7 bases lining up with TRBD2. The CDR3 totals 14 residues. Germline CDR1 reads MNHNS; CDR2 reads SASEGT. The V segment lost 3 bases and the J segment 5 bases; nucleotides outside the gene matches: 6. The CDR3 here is CASSERGREETQYF. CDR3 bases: TGTGCCAGCAGTGAGCGGGGGAGGGAGGAGACCCAGTACTTC.